This T cell receptor (beta chain) came from a study of T cells after posttransplantation cyclophosphamide. The assay was immunoSEQ multiplex PCR, and TCRdb's table has in-frame clones only and misses some. The sample was found to contain 30,000 to 35,000 clones, and every one recurs. This clone was picked up many times. One end of the junction fails to match germline, which may point to a read error. The CDR3 length is 15 residues. Germline CDR1 is SEHNR and CDR2 is FQNEAQ (reference sequence). Sequences were obtained from PBMCs. The clonotype was recovered from a woman in her 50s in good health and a related stem cell transplant donor. The chain has TRBV7-9 and TRBJ2-7; 8 nucleotides agree with TRBD2. CDR3 sequence (DNA): TGTGCCAGCAGGTTAGGGGTAGCGGGATTATACGAGCAGTACTTC. As protein: CASRLGVAGLYEQYF.